This TCR beta chain was profiled in a study of CD8 T cells in Susac syndrome. Random-hexamer reverse transcription was applied to roughly 0.5 to 1 ug RNA. Amplification of the TCR beta CDR3 was carried out by immunoSEQ multiplex PCR, which spanned a total of 54 Vbeta and 13 Jbeta segments. Via MiXCR, TCRdb re-called the immunoSEQ multiplex PCR reads, giving one row per CDR3 protein. This sample has about 440,000 distinct CDR3 sequences; approximately 85% occur once, and the top ten carry approximately 0.12%. Both CD4+ and CD8+ T cells were negatively isolated, and TEMRA cells underwent FACS enrichment. Germline V gene lookup returns CDR1 SNHLY and CDR2 FYNNEI. This CDR3 is built from 15 residues. Trimming left V 4 bases short and J 7 bases short, with 19 bases between.

The chain uses TRBV2 and TRBJ1-2; D is undetermined. This TCR was recovered from a human donor with multiple sclerosis. Input material: CD8+ T cells from PBMCs. CDR3 in amino acids: CASSGNQYDEAGYTF. The CDR3 DNA reads TGTGCCAGCAGTGGCAACCAATACGATGAGGCTGGCTACACCTTC.